These 16 T cell receptor beta chains originate from one sample sequenced in a study of blood T cell repertoires in COVID-19. Clones were sequenced by immunoSEQ multiplex PCR, and TCRdb holds only the in-frame ones, with some missing. Here the sample spans approximately 230,000 clones, around 85% being singletons. The sample comprised peripheral blood. These receptors were collected from a middle-aged woman with active or convalescent COVID-19.

Comment on this clone: Other DNA sequences in this sample translate to the same CDR3. The rearrangement uses TRBV2 and TRBJ1-2; 8 bases match TRBD1. V gave up 4 bases and J gave up 7 bases; unmatched junction bases: 5. The length of the CDR3 is 13 residues. In germline, CDR1 is SNHLY, CDR2 FYNNEI. The CDR3 region is CASSGQGSGGYTF. The CDR3 region has the DNA TGTGCCAGCAGTGGACAGGGGTCTGGTGGCTACACCTTC.

V is TRBV10-3 and J is TRBJ2-7, with 8 bases aligning to TRBD1. CDR1 ENHRY and CDR2 SYGVKD come from the germline V gene. The CDR3 has 15 residues. The V gene end was trimmed by 3 bases and the J gene end by 3 bases; junction bases not matched to a gene: 7. The CDR3 protein is CAISDGGQGSYEQYV. The CDR3 DNA reads as TGTGCCATCAGTGATGGCGGACAGGGTAGCTACGAGCAGTACGTC.

This chain uses TRBV7-2 with TRBJ2-1; TRBD2 matches at 10 bases. Germline values: CDR1 SGHTA, CDR2 FQGNSA. CDR3 length: 18 amino acids. V shed 1 base, J shed 8 bases, and the junction held 14 bases outside the gene matches. The DNA of the CDR3 is TGTGCCAGCAGCTTAGTAGCGGCTAGCGGGGGCCTTGGGGATGAGCAGTTCTTC. It is translated as CASSLVAASGGLGDEQFF.

The rearrangement joins TRBV5-1 to TRBJ2-5; D possibly corresponds to TRBD2 (6 bases). V was cut by 2 bases and J by 1 base, with 12 bases left in between. This CDR3 has 15 amino acids. Germline assignment: CDR1 SGHRS and CDR2 YFSETQ. The CDR3 here is CASSFLAAAQETQYF. The CDR3 DNA is TGCGCCAGCAGCTTTTTAGCGGCCGCCCAAGAGACCCAGTACTTC.

In its sample, this clone was seen a few times. The chain combines TRBV5-1 with TRBJ2-7, with D uncertain. V was cut by 0 bases and J by 7 bases, with 11 bases left in between. The CDR3 runs to 13 residues. CDR1 and CDR2 from the germline V gene are SGHRS and YFSETQ. The CDR3 reads CASSLDAGREQYF. The CDR3 region has the DNA TGCGCCAGCAGCTTGGATGCAGGCCGGGAGCAGTACTTC.

This clone was counted between two and nine times. V usage is TRBV5-1 and J usage is TRBJ1-1; D remains unclear. Germline CDR1 is SGHRS and CDR2 is YFSETQ. The V and J ends lost 1 base and 5 bases respectively, with 15 bases between them. This CDR3 contains 15 residues. The CDR3, as DNA: TGCGCCAGCAGCTTGTACGGACCAACGGGGACTGAAGCTTTCTTT. It codes for CASSLYGPTGTEAFF.

This chain links TRBV3-1 (or the pseudogene TRBV3-2) with TRBJ1-2; D unclear. V dropped 2 bases and J dropped 2 bases, with 12 bases sitting between them. Germline lookup yields CDR1 LGHDT and CDR2 YNNKEL (reference sequence). The CDR3 contains 15 residues. CDR3 sequence: CASSQPGSSNYGYTF. The CDR3 coding sequence is TGTGCCAGCAGCCAACCCGGGTCCTCAAACTATGGCTACACCTTC.

The gene calls are TRBV30 and TRBJ2-3; TRBD1 agrees at 10 bases. In germline, CDR1 is GTSNPN, CDR2 SVGIG (reference sequence). Losses at the gene ends were 4 bases for V and 4 bases for J; bases not matched to a gene: 5. The CDR3 spans 14 residues. In DNA, the CDR3 is TGTGCCTGGATTCGGGGGACAGGGGCAGATACGCAGTATTTT. As protein: CAWIRGTGADTQYF.

The rearrangement links TRBV4-1 to TRBJ1-3, with D unclear. Trimming took off 4 bases at V and 0 bases at J, with 7 bases between the two ends. CDR1 is MGHRA, CDR2 YSYEKL, per germline. This CDR3 spans 14 amino acids. The DNA of the CDR3 is TGCGCCAGCAGCCCGGCGGCCTCTGGAAACACCATATATTTT. This translates into CASSPAASGNTIYF.

The chain carries TRBV24-1 and TRBJ2-5; TRBD2 matches at 7 bases. Trimming removed 10 bases from V and 0 bases from J; junction bases left unmatched: 1. Germline CDR1 and CDR2: KGHDR and SFDVKD. There are 12 residues in the CDR3. In DNA, the CDR3 is TGTGCCACAGCGGGGAACCAAGAGACCCAGTACTTC. Residues: CATAGNQETQYF.

The rearrangement links TRBV15 to TRBJ2-2, with TRBD1 as a possible D gene (6 bases). Germline CDR1 is LNHNV and CDR2 is YYDKDF (reference sequence). The CDR3 extends over 16 amino acids. V was clipped by 0 bases and J by 0 bases, with 8 bases between them. CDR3: CATSRDRGTNTGELFF. The CDR3 DNA sequence: TGTGCCACCAGCAGAGACAGGGGTACGAACACCGGGGAGCTGTTTTTT.

This clone was observed a few times. The CDR3 here is CASSLGQGDAQYF. CDR3 DNA sequence: TGTGCCAGCAGCTTGGGACAGGGGGATGCCCAGTACTTC. The chain recombines TRBV5-4 with TRBJ2-5; 9 positions match TRBD1. In germline, CDR1 is SGHNT, CDR2 YYREEE (reference sequence). The CDR3 length is 13 residues. Trimming removed 0 bases from V and 9 bases from J; junction bases left unmatched: 3.

This clone showed up just a few times. In DNA, the CDR3 is TGTGCCAGCAGCCAACCTGGACAGGTTTGGTCCTATAATTCACCCCTCCACTTT. It is translated as CASSQPGQVWSYNSPLHF. The V call is TRBV14, the J call TRBJ1-6; 7 nucleotides match TRBD1. The CDR3 is 18 residues long. The V and J ends lost 2 bases and 1 base, in that order; junction bases with no gene match: 8. Germline assignment: CDR1 SGHDN and CDR2 FVKESK.

Only one count was recorded for this clone. The chain joins TRBV3-1 (or the pseudogene TRBV3-2) to TRBJ2-4, with TRBD1 matching over 7 bases. The length of the CDR3 is 16 residues. The germline CDR1 and CDR2 sequences are LGHDT and YNNKEL (reference sequence). The ends lost 1 base at V and 4 bases at J; junction bases unmatched: 7. The CDR3, as DNA: TGTGCCAGCAGCCAAGTATGGGACAGTTCGAAAAACATTCAGTACTTC. Protein: CASSQVWDSSKNIQYF.

CDR3 in amino acids: CASSLNRRGNTEAFF. CDR3 DNA: TGTGCCAGCAGTTTGAATCGTAGAGGGAACACTGAAGCTTTCTTT. The V and J genes are TRBV27 and TRBJ1-1; D is undetermined. This CDR3 region has 15 residues. V was pared by 3 bases and J by 1 base, with 12 bases between. CDR1 MNHEY and CDR2 SMNVEV come from the germline V gene (reference sequence).

This chain joins TRBV10-3 and TRBJ1-1; 11 nucleotides line up with TRBD1. V was clipped by 3 bases and J by 4 bases; unmatched bases: 1. The CDR3 runs to 14 residues. In germline, CDR1 is ENHRY, CDR2 SYGVKD. The CDR3 loop is CAISEGTGGTEAFF. Written as DNA, the CDR3 is TGTGCCATCAGTGAAGGGACAGGGGGCACTGAAGCTTTCTTT.